The 27 T cell receptor beta chains reported below all come from one sample, sequenced in a study of CD8 T cells in ankylosing spondylitis. Their antigens remain unidentified. Findings and limits, study-wide: Among TCR beta sequences, a motif of under ten highly homologous variants appeared characteristic of ankylosing spondylitis blood.

TCRdb re-called the 5' RACE reads with MiXCR, one entry per CDR3 protein. The table records 350,000 or so distinct CDR3 sequences, roughly 8% of them present only once. The sample comprised blood, either unsorted or a sorted T cell fraction (not recorded which). The receptor source for this set is a male donor with ankylosing spondylitis.

This clonotype was detected ten times or more. The CDR3 DNA reads as TGCAGCGTAGCCGACAGGGGGCGCAGCTACGAGCAGTACTTC. This gives the protein CSVADRGRSYEQYF. This sequence joins TRBV29-1 and TRBJ2-7; 10 positions match TRBD1. CDR1 is SQVTM, CDR2 ANQGSEA, per germline. This CDR3 comprises 14 residues. V dropped 6 bases and J dropped 3; count of bases not matched to a gene: 8.

The J gene is TRBJ1-6, the V gene TRBV7-9, with D unresolved. V lost 5 bases and J lost 9, with 17 bases in between. Germline V gene lookup returns CDR1 SEHNR and CDR2 FQNEAQ (reference sequence). The CDR3 contains 15 residues. The CDR3 spells CASSGSEGIISPLHF. The DNA for the CDR3 is TGTGCCAGCAGCGGATCCGAGGGTATTATTTCACCCCTCCACTTT.

This clonotype appeared a few times. This chain joins TRBV6-2 or TRBV6-3 and TRBJ1-6, with a possible D match to TRBD1 (5 bases). This CDR3 has 13 residues. V gave up 6 bases and J gave up 7 bases, with 10 bases separating them. Germline lookup yields CDR1 MNHEY and CDR2 SVGEGT. The CDR3 spells CASSRVRNSPLHF. The CDR3 nucleotides read TGTGCCAGCAGCAGGGTCCGGAATTCACCCCTCCACTTT.

This chain links TRBV5-1 with TRBJ1-1, with D possibly matching TRBD1 (6 bases). V was shortened by 0 bases and J by 5 bases, with 14 bases between the two germline ends. The CDR3 extends over 15 amino acids. Germline V gene data show CDR1 as SGHRS and CDR2 as YFSETQ. CDR3 DNA: TGCGCCAGCAGCTTGGAGAACAGGGTGGAAACTGAAGCTTTCTTT. It yields the protein CASSLENRVETEAFF.

This clonotype was detected many times. The chain joins TRBV3-1 to TRBJ2-7, with 7 bases matching TRBD1. Trimming removed 10 bases from V and 0 bases from J; junction bases left unmatched: 9. CDR3 length equals 14 residues. From germline, CDR1 is LGHDT and CDR2 YNNKEL (reference sequence). The CDR3 DNA reads as TGTGCCACCAAGACAGGGCCCTACTCCTACGAGCAGTACTTC. It specifies CATKTGPYSYEQYF.

This clonotype was counted ten times or more. CDR3 bases: TGCGCCAGTGGAGCGGGCAATCCCTACAATGAGCAGTTCTTC. Translated, it gives CASGAGNPYNEQFF. V and J are TRBV5-1 and TRBJ2-1; D is perhaps TRBD2 (6 bases). The CDR3 totals 14 residues. V lost 8 bases to trimming and J lost 2 bases, with 14 bases between them. Germline V gives CDR1 SGHRS, CDR2 YFSETQ.

V is TRBV5-1 and J is TRBJ2-7, with a possible D match to TRBD1 (8 bases). Trimming shortened V by 0 bases and J by 6 bases, and 13 bases separated the two germline ends. Germline-derived CDR1 and CDR2 are SGHRS and YFSETQ. CDR3 size: 14 residues. The CDR3 loop reads CASSLEYRGGEQYF. The CDR3 nucleotides are TGCGCCAGCAGCTTGGAGTACAGGGGGGGCGAGCAGTACTTC.

This chain links TRBV9 with TRBJ2-7; 10 bases are a match to TRBD1. CDR1 and CDR2 from the germline V gene are SGDLS and YYNGEE. V lost 4 bases and J lost 6; bases outside the gene matches: 13. CDR3 length: 16 amino acids. For the CDR3, the DNA is TGTGCCAGCAGCCCCCAGAAGTGGGACAGGGGCTCCGAGCAGTACTTC. Translation gives CASSPQKWDRGSEQYF.

This clonotype was seen many times. The V and J genes are TRBV20-1 and TRBJ2-1; no definite D call. The germline gives CDR1 DFQATT, CDR2 SNEGSKA (reference sequence). This CDR3 is built from 15 residues. V was shortened by 1 base and J by 5 bases, with 15 bases between the two germline ends. CDR3 in DNA: TGCAGTGCTAGAGTTGGTATTAGCTTGGACAATGAGCAGTTCTTC. It codes for CSARVGISLDNEQFF.

This clonotype was recorded a few times. CDR3 DNA: TGTGCCAGCAGCCTGAGACCCGGGGGTACGCAGTATTTT. Protein: CASSLRPGGTQYF. The gene calls are TRBV5-6 and TRBJ2-3; TRBD2 is a possible D gene (6 bases). This CDR3 spans 13 amino acids. The V and J ends lost 4 bases and 8 bases respectively, with 14 bases between them. CDR1 and CDR2 from the germline V gene are SGHDT and YYEEEE.

In its sample, this clonotype was seen a few times. This sequence joins TRBV27 and TRBJ2-3; TRBD2 aligns across 12 bases. This CDR3 is 16 amino acids long. Germline V CDR1 and CDR2: MNHEY, SMNVEV (reference sequence). V trimming: 5 bases; J trimming: 4 bases; junction bases outside the gene matches: 7. The CDR3 DNA reads TGTGCCAGCAGTGGGGGACTAGCGGGTGACCCAGATACGCAGTATTTT. As protein: CASSGGLAGDPDTQYF.

This clonotype was observed a few times. V usage is TRBV10-3 and J usage is TRBJ2-3; D might be TRBD2 (5 bases). CDR1 and CDR2 from the germline V gene are ENHRY and SYGVKD. The CDR3 extends over 13 amino acids. Trimming stripped 11 bases from V and 0 bases from J, with 12 bases between. CDR3 sequence reads: CAAGRTSTDTQYF. The DNA for the CDR3 is TGTGCCGCAGGAAGGACTAGCACAGATACGCAGTATTTT.

This clonotype was picked up many times. The chain couples TRBV5-5 to TRBJ2-1, with 11 nucleotides matching TRBD2. The length of the CDR3 is 16 residues. Trimming cost V 4 bases and J 9 bases; bases outside gene matches: 12. Germline assignment: CDR1 SGHKS and CDR2 YYEKEE (reference sequence). The CDR3 DNA sequence: TGTGCCAGCAGCCATAGGGTACTAGCGGGAGCCGGTGAGCAGTTCTTC. Its translation is CASSHRVLAGAGEQFF.

This clonotype was seen only a few times. The CDR3 coding sequence is TGTGCCAGCAGCTTGCAGGGGAATTCACCCCTCCACTTT. Its translation: CASSLQGNSPLHF. This rearrangement joins TRBV7-8 to TRBJ1-6, with a tentative D call TRBD1 (6 bases). V was cut by 3 bases and J by 7 bases, with 7 bases left in between. Per the germline V gene, CDR1 is SGHVS and CDR2 is FQNEAQ. The CDR3 is made up of 13 amino acids.

This chain joins TRBV12-3 or TRBV12-4 and TRBJ2-1; TRBD2 matches at 7 bases. CDR3 size: 14 residues. Trimming removed 6 bases from V and 3 bases from J; junction bases left unmatched: 5. The CDR3 protein is CASRKGGNYNEQFF. DNA for the CDR3: TGTGCCAGCAGGAAGGGAGGGAACTACAATGAGCAGTTCTTC.

In this sample, this clonotype turned up many times. The rearrangement joins TRBV20-1 to TRBJ2-2; 10 positions agree with TRBD2. V lost 0 bases to trimming and J lost 1 base; unmatched junction nucleotides: 2. CDR3 length: 16 amino acids. Germline lookup yields CDR1 DFQATT and CDR2 SNEGSKA (reference sequence). For the CDR3, the DNA is TGCAGTGCTAGAGAACTAGCGGGACTGAACACCGGGGAGCTGTTTTTT. It codes for CSARELAGLNTGELFF.

The chain is built from TRBV12-3 or TRBV12-4 and TRBJ2-2; 9 bases agree with TRBD1. This CDR3 is built from 15 residues. With 7 bases clipped from V and 3 bases from J, the junction kept 6 bases outside the gene matches. CDR3 nucleotide sequence: TGTGCCAGCACCAACAGGGGGCCGGACACCGGGGAGCTGTTTTTT. It is translated as CASTNRGPDTGELFF.

This clonotype was counted ten times or more. CDR3 residues: CASSLALGSGNTIYF. CDR3 nucleotide sequence: TGTGCCAGCAGCTTAGCGTTGGGCTCTGGAAACACCATATATTTT. The rearrangement links TRBV7-9 to TRBJ1-3; D not resolved. CDR3 length equals 15 residues. V lost 0 bases and J 0 bases, leaving 6 bases between the germline ends. Per the germline V gene, CDR1 is SEHNR and CDR2 is FQNEAQ (reference sequence).

CDR3 sequence reads: CASSQETSGLRNEQFF. CDR3 sequence (DNA): TGTGCCAGCAGCCAAGAAACAAGCGGCTTGAGGAATGAGCAGTTCTTC. This rearrangement joins TRBV3-1 to TRBJ2-1; D perhaps matches TRBD2 (5 bases). Between the trimmed V and J ends, which lost 0 bases and 7 bases, there was a span of 16 bases. The CDR3 extends over 16 amino acids. The germline V gene encodes CDR1 LGHDT and CDR2 YNNKEL (reference sequence).

This clonotype was counted many times. The chain joins TRBV7-8 to TRBJ2-1, with 14 bases fitting TRBD2. Trimming removed 0 bases from V and 5 bases from J; junction bases left unmatched: 3. CDR1 is SGHVS, CDR2 FQNEAQ, per germline. The length of the CDR3 is 17 residues. The CDR3 reads CASSLAGLAGGHNEQFF. The CDR3 DNA reads as TGTGCCAGCAGCTTAGCAGGACTAGCGGGAGGACACAATGAGCAGTTCTTC.

The chain recombines TRBV29-1 with TRBJ2-1; TRBD2 aligns across 8 bases. V was clipped by 1 base and J by 0 bases; unmatched bases: 14. The CDR3 consists of 19 residues. In germline, CDR1 is SQVTM, CDR2 ANQGSEA. The CDR3 loop reads CSVEGNPGEGTSSYNEQFF. CDR3 sequence (DNA): TGCAGCGTTGAAGGAAACCCTGGGGAAGGGACTAGCTCCTACAATGAGCAGTTCTTC.

This sequence joins TRBV27 and TRBJ2-5; D not resolved. Looked up from germline, CDR1 is MNHEY and CDR2 is SMNVEV (reference sequence). V lost 0 bases and J 0 bases, leaving 8 bases between the germline ends. The CDR3 loop spans 15 amino acids. CDR3 coding DNA: TGTGCCAGCAGTTTATCAGTGACAAACCAAGAGACCCAGTACTTC. It codes for CASSLSVTNQETQYF.

This clonotype was detected many times. V usage is TRBV5-1 and J usage is TRBJ2-2, with 8 bases matching TRBD2. J was trimmed by 1 base and V by 0 bases; bases with no gene match: 2. The length of the CDR3 is 16 residues. The V gene's germline CDR1 is SGHRS and CDR2 YFSETQ. The CDR3 DNA reads as TGCGCCAGCAGCTTGGCGGGAGGGCAGAACACCGGGGAGCTGTTTTTT. It translates to CASSLAGGQNTGELFF. Full variable domain (rest looked up from reference TRBV5-1 and TRBJ2-2): KAGVTQTPRYLIKTRGQQVTLSCSPISGHRSVSWYQQTPGQGLQFLFEYFSETQRNKGNFPGRFSGRQFSNSRSEMNVSTLELGDSALYLCASSLAGGQNTGELFFGEGSRLTVL.

This clonotype was recorded a few times. This chain links TRBV20-1 with TRBJ2-7; TRBD1 matches 8 bases. Germline loops: CDR1 DFQATT, CDR2 SNEGSKA (reference sequence). V dropped 0 bases and J dropped 0; count of bases not matched to a gene: 7. The CDR3 length is 16 residues. This CDR3 reads CSARDLRTGPSYEQYF. The CDR3 region has the DNA TGCAGTGCTAGAGATTTGCGGACAGGGCCCTCCTACGAGCAGTACTTC.

The V and J genes are TRBV12-3 or TRBV12-4 and TRBJ1-3; the D gene is possibly TRBD1 (6 bases). V was trimmed by 8 bases and J by 4 bases, leaving 12 bases between them. This CDR3 is 13 amino acids long. The CDR3 loop reads CASVQGSGNTIYF. The CDR3 bases are TGTGCCAGCGTGCAGGGGTCAGGAAACACCATATATTTT.

This clonotype was seen more than once but under ten times. The genes are TRBV10-3 and TRBJ2-2, with 12 bases that match TRBD2. From germline, CDR1 is ENHRY and CDR2 SYGVKD. The trim removed 6 bases at V and 7 bases at J, leaving 15 bases unmatched. This CDR3 is 18 amino acids long. The CDR3 here is CAISPDTTSGRAGGELFF. CDR3 nucleotides: TGTGCCATCAGCCCCGATACGACTAGCGGGAGAGCTGGCGGGGAGCTGTTTTTT.

This clonotype came up a few times. J is TRBJ2-7 and V is TRBV3-1; 7 bases are shared with TRBD1. Germline assignment: CDR1 LGHDT and CDR2 YNNKEL (reference sequence). Trimming cost V 3 bases and J 10 bases; bases outside gene matches: 12. The length of the CDR3 is 14 residues. The CDR3 loop reads CASSQAGTVQRQYF. For the CDR3, the DNA is TGTGCCAGCAGCCAGGCCGGGACAGTTCAACGTCAGTACTTC.